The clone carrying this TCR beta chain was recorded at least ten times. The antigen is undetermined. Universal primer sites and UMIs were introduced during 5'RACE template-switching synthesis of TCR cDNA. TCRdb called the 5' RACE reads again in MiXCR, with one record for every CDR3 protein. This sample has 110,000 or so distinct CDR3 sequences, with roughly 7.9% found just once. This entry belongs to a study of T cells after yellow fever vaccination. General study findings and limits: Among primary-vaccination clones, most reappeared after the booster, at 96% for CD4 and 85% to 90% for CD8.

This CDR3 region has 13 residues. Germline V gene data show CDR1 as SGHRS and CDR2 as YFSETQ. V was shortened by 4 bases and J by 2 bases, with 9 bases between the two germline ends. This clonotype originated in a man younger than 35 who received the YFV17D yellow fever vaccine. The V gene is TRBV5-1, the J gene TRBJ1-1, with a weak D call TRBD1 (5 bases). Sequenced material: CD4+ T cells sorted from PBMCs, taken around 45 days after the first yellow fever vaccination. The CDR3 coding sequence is TGCGCCAGCAGCGATAGGGGAAACACTGAAGCTTTCTTT. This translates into CASSDRGNTEAFF.